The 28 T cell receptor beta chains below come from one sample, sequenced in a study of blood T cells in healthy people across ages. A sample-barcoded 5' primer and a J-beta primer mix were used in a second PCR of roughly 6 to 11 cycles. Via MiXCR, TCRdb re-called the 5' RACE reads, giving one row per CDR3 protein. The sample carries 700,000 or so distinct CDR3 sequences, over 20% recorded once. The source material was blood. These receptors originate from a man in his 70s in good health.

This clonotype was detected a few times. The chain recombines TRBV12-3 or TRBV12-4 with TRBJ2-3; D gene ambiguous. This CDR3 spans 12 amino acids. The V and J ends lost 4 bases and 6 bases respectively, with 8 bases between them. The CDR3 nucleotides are TGTGCCAGCAGTTATCCCGCTGATACGCAGTATTTT. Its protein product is CASSYPADTQYF.

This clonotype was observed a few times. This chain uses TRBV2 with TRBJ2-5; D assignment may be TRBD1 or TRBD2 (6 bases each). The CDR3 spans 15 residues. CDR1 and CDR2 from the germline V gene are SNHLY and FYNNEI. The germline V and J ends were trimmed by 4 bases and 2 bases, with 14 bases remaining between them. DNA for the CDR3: TGTGCCAGCAGTGTGGTCCGGGGGCAGCAAGAGACCCAGTACTTC. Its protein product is CASSVVRGQQETQYF. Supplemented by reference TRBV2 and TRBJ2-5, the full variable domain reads EPEVTQTPSHQVTQMGQEVILRCVPISNHLYFYWYRQILGQKVEFLVSFYNNEISEKSEIFDDQFSVERPDGSNFTLKIRSTKLEDSAMYFCASSVVRGQQETQYFGPGTRLLVL.

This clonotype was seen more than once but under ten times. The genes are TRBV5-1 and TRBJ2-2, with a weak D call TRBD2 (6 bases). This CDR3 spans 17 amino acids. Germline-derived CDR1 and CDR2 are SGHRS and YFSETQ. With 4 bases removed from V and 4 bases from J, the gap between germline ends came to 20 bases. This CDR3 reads CASSARTLALGTGELFF. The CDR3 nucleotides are TGCGCCAGCAGCGCCCGAACACTAGCCTTGGGCACCGGGGAGCTGTTTTTT.

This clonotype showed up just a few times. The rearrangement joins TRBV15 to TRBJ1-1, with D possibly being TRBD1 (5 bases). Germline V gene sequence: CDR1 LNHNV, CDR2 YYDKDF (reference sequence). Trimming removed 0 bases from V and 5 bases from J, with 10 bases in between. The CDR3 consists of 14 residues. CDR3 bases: TGTGCCACCAGCAGAGACACTTGGGGGACTGAAGCTTTCTTT. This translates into CATSRDTWGTEAFF. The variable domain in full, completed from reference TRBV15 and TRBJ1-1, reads DAMVIQNPRYQVTQFGKPVTLSCSQTLNHNVMYWYQQKSSQAPKLLFHYYDKDFNNEADTPDNFQSRRPNTSFCFLDIRSPGLGDTAMYLCATSRDTWGTEAFFGQGTRLTVV.

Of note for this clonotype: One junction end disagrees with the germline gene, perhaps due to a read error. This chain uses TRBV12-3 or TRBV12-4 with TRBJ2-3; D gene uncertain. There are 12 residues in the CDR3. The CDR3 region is CASSLITDAQYF. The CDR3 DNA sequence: TGTGCCAGCAGTTTGATCACAGATGCGCAGTATTTT.

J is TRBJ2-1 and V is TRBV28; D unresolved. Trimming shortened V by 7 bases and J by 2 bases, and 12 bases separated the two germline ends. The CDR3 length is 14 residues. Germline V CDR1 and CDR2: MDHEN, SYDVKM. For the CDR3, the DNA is TGTGCCAGCACAAAGGATAGACCCTACAATGAGCAGTTCTTC. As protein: CASTKDRPYNEQFF.

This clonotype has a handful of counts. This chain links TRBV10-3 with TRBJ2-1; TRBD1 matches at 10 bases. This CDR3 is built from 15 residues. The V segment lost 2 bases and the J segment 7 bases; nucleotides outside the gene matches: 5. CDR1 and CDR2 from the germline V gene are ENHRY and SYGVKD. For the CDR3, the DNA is TGTGCCATCAGTGAGGCGGGACAGGGGTTTAATGAGCAGTTCTTC. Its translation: CAISEAGQGFNEQFF.

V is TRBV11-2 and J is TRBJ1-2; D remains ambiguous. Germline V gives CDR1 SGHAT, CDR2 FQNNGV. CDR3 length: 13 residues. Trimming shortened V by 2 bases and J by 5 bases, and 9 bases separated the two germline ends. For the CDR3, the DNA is TGTGCCAGCAGCTTAAGGGCAGGTTATGGCTACACCTTC. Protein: CASSLRAGYGYTF.

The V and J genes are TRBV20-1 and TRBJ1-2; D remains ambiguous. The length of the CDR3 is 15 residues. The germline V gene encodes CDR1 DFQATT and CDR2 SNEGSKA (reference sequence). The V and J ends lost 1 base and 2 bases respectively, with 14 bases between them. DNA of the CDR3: TGCAGTGCTAGAGCGACGGACCGCTCGAACTATGGCTACACCTTC. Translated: CSARATDRSNYGYTF.

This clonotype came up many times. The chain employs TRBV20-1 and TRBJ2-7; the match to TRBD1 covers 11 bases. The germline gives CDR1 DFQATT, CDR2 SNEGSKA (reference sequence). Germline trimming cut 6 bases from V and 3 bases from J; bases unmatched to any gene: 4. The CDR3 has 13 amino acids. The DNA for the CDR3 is TGCAGTGCCCGAGGGACAGGGGGCTACGAGCAGTACTTC. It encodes CSARGTGGYEQYF.

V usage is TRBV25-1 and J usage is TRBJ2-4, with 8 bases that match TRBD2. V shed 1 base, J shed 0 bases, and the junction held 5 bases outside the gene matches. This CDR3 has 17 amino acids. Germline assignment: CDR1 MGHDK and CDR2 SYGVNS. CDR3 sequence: CASSESASGLAKNIQYF. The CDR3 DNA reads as TGTGCCAGCAGTGAATCGGCTAGCGGGCTAGCCAAAAACATTCAGTACTTC.

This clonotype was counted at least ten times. CDR3 in amino acids: CAISDRDPGELFF. The CDR3 DNA reads as TGTGCCATCAGTGACCGGGACCCCGGGGAGCTGTTTTTT. The rearrangement links TRBV10-3 to TRBJ2-2; D is tentatively TRBD1 or TRBD2 (5 bases each). Germline V gives CDR1 ENHRY, CDR2 SYGVKD. V lost 3 bases to trimming and J lost 6 bases, with 8 bases between them. This CDR3 comprises 13 residues.

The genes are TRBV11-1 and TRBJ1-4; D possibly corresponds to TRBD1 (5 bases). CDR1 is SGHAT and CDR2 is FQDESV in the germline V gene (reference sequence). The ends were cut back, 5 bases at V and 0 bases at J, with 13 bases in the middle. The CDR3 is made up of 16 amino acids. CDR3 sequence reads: CASSHVSGATNEKLFF. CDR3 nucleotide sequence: TGTGCCAGCAGCCACGTATCGGGGGCAACTAATGAAAAACTGTTTTTT.

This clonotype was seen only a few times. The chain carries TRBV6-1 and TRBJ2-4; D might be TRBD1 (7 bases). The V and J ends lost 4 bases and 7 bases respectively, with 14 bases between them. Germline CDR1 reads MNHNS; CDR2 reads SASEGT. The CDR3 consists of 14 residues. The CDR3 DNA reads TGTGCCAGCAGTGTGTGGAGGGGGCCTAACATTCAGTACTTC. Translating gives CASSVWRGPNIQYF.

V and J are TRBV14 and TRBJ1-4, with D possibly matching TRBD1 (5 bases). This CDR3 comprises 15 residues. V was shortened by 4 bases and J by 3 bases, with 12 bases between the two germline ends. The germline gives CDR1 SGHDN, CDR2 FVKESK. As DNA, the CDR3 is TGTGCCAGCAGCCCCTGGGGGGGGGCTAATGAAAAACTGTTTTTT. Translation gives CASSPWGGANEKLFF. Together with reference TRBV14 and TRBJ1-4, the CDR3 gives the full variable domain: EAGVTQFPSHSVIEKGQTVTLRCDPISGHDNLYWYRRVMGKEIKFLLHFVKESKQDESGMPNNRFLAERTGGTYSTLKVQPAELEDSGVYFCASSPWGGANEKLFFGSGTQLSVL.

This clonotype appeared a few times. For the CDR3, the DNA is TGTGCCAGCAGCCCCGGGACCCTTGAAAAACTGTTTTTT. It is translated as CASSPGTLEKLFF. The chain couples TRBV11-2 to TRBJ1-4, with D possibly matching TRBD1 (5 bases). The CDR3 loop spans 13 amino acids. CDR1 and CDR2 from the germline V gene are SGHAT and FQNNGV. V lost 5 bases to trimming and J lost 7 bases, with 11 bases between them.

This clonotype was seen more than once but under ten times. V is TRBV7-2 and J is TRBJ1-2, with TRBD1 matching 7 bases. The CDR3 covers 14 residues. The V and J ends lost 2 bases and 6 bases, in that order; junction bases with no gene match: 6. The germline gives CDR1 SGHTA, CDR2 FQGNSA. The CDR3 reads CASSLLRGRDGYTF. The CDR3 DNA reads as TGTGCCAGCAGCTTACTCAGGGGGAGAGATGGCTACACCTTC.

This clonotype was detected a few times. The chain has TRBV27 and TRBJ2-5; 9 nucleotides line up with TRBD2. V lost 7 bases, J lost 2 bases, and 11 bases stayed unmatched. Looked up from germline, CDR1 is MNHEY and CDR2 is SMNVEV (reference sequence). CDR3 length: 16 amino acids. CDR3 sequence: CASKPGLAGKQETQYF. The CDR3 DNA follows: TGTGCCAGCAAGCCGGGGCTAGCGGGGAAACAAGAGACCCAGTACTTC.

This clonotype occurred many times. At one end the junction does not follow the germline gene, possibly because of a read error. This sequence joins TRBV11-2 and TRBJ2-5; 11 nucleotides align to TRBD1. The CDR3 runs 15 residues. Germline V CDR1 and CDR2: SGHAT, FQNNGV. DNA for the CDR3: TGCGCCAGCAGCTTGGGGACAGGGGGTCAAGAGACCCAGTACTTC. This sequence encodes CASSLGTGGQETQYF.

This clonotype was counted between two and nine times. CDR3 loop: CASKTGLVKQYF. As DNA, the CDR3 is TGTGCCAGCAAAACGGGACTAGTCAAGCAGTACTTC. This sequence joins TRBV28 and TRBJ2-7, with 8 positions matching TRBD2. Germline trimming cut 7 bases from V and 8 bases from J; bases unmatched to any gene: 7. The length of the CDR3 is 12 residues. Germline CDR1 reads MDHEN; CDR2 reads SYDVKM.

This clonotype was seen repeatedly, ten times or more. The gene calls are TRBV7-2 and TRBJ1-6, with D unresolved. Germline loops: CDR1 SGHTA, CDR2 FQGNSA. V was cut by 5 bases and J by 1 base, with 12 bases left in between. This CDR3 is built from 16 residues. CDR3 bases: TGTGCCAGCAGCCAACAGCCTAGGTCCTATAATTCACCCCTCCACTTT. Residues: CASSQQPRSYNSPLHF.

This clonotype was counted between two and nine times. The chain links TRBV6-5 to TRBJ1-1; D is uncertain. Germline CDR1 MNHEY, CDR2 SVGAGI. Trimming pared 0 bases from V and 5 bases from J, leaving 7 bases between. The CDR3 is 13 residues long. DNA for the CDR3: TGTGCCAGCAGTTACTCGTACGAGACTGAAGCTTTCTTT. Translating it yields CASSYSYETEAFF.

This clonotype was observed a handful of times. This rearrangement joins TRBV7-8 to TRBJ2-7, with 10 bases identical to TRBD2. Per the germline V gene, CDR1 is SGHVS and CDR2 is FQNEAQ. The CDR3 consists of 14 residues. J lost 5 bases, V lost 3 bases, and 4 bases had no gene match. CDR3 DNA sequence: TGTGCCAGCAGCTTGGGACTAGCGAGCGACGAGCAGTACTTC. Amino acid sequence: CASSLGLASDEQYF.

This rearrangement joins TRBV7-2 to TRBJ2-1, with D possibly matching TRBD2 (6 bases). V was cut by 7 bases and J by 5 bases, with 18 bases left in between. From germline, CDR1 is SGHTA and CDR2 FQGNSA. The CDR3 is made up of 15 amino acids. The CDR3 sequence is CASNLRLAVNNEQFF. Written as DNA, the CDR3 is TGTGCCAGCAACCTTCGGTTAGCGGTGAACAATGAGCAGTTCTTC.

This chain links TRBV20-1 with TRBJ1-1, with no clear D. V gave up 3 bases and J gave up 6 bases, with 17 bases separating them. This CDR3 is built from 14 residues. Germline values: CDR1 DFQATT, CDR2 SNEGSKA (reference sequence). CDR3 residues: CSASARASLAEAFF. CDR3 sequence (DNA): TGCAGTGCTAGTGCGCGGGCGAGTTTGGCTGAAGCTTTCTTT.

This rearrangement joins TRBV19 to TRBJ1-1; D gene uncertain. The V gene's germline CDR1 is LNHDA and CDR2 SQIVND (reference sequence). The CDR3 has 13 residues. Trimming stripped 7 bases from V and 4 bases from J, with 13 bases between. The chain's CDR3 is CASNSDGVTEAFF. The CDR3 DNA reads TGTGCCAGTAACTCGGACGGGGTCACTGAAGCTTTCTTT.

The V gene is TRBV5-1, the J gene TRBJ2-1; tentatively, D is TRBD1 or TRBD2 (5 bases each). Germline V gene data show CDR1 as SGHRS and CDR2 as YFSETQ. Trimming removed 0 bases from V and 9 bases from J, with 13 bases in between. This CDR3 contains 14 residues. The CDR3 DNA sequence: TGCGCCAGCAGCTTGGAGACGGGAAGGGGTGAGCAGTTCTTC. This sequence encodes CASSLETGRGEQFF.

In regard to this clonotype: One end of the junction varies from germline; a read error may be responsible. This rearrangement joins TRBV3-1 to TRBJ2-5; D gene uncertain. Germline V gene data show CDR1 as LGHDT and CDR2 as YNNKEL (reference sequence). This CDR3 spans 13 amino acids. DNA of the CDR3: TGTGCCAGTAGCCAATTCGGCAGGAAGACCCAGTACTTC. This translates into CASSQFGRKTQYF.